These 31 T cell receptor beta chains share one sample of origin, sequenced in a study of T-cell reconstitution after alpha-beta-depleted transplantation in children. TCRbeta library construction was performed incorporating unique molecular identifiers. Each CDR3 protein is one row after TCRdb ran MiXCR on the PCR reads. Among over 550,000 distinct CDR3 sequences, 8% to 11% were seen once, and the ten largest hold about 4.2%. Sequenced here: PBMCs from the stem cell graft donor, sampled from the stem cell graft. Source of these receptors: a human donor who donated a stem cell graft to a child with acute myeloid leukemia.

There are many counts of this clonotype. V usage is TRBV5-1 and J usage is TRBJ2-1; 8 bases agree with TRBD2. This CDR3 contains 15 residues. CDR1 is SGHRS, CDR2 YFSETQ, per germline. Unmatched junction bases numbered 8, after V lost 0 bases and J lost 9 bases. As DNA, the CDR3 is TGCGCCAGCAGCTTGGAGACTAGCGCGTTCATTGAGCAGTTCTTC. It is translated as CASSLETSAFIEQFF.

This clonotype was seen more than once but under ten times. The chain joins TRBV11-2 to TRBJ2-7, with 16 bases that match TRBD2. Per germline, CDR1 SGHAT and CDR2 FQNNGV. The CDR3 spans 19 residues. V shed 2 bases, J shed 5 bases, and the junction held 12 bases outside the gene matches. DNA for the CDR3: TGTGCCAGCAGCTTAAGGCCGGGACTAGCGGGAGGGCCACGAGACGAGCAGTACTTC. Translation: CASSLRPGLAGGPRDEQYF. Full variable domain (outside the CDR3, taken from reference TRBV11-2 and TRBJ2-7): EAGVAQSPRYKIIEKRQSVAFWCNPISGHATLYWYQQILGQGPKLLIQFQNNGVVDDSQLPKDRFSAERLKGVDSTLKIQPAKLEDSAVYLCASSLRPGLAGGPRDEQYFGPGTRLTVT.

About this clonotype: A much larger clone lies one base from this, so it may be a read error. The chain couples TRBV29-1 to TRBJ2-7, with 9 bases matching TRBD1. V trimming: 4 bases; J trimming: 3 bases; junction bases outside the gene matches: 4. Germline CDR1 is SQVTM and CDR2 is ANQGSEA. The CDR3 has 13 amino acids. CDR3 DNA sequence: TGCAGCGTTGGGGGACAGGGTCACTACGAGCAGTACTTC. Its protein product is CSVGGQGHYEQYF.

This clonotype was recorded at least ten times. The chain combines TRBV20-1 with TRBJ1-1; no definite D call. The CDR3 is 14 residues long. Germline V gene data show CDR1 as DFQATT and CDR2 as SNEGSKA (reference sequence). V was trimmed by 6 bases and J by 7 bases, leaving 21 bases between them. Here the CDR3 DNA reads TGCAGTGCGCCAGTCGACGCCCGGTTGGATGAAGCTTTCTTT. This encodes CSAPVDARLDEAFF.

The CDR3, as DNA: TGCAGTGCTGACCAGGGGGGCCCTGGGAACACTGAAGCTTTCTTT. Protein sequence: CSADQGGPGNTEAFF. J is TRBJ1-1 and V is TRBV20-1; 7 nucleotides align to TRBD1. Per germline, CDR1 DFQATT and CDR2 SNEGSKA (reference sequence). V was pared by 5 bases and J by 1 base, with 10 bases of the junction left unmatched. The CDR3 consists of 15 residues.

This clonotype was detected a few times. V gene TRBV7-2 combines with J gene TRBJ2-7; 10 nucleotides agree with TRBD2. Germline V lookup: CDR1 SGHTA, CDR2 FQGNSA. CDR3 size: 16 residues. Trimming took 2 bases from V and 6 from J; bases not matched to a gene: 10. The CDR3 DNA follows: TGTGCCAGCAGCTTATTTAGCTGGACTAGCGGAAGCGAGCAGTACTTC. Translation gives CASSLFSWTSGSEQYF.

This clonotype appeared a few times. The genes are TRBV7-9 and TRBJ2-7, with 7 bases identical to TRBD1. V lost 5 bases, J lost 4 bases, and 11 bases stayed unmatched. CDR3 length equals 15 residues. Germline V gene lookup returns CDR1 SEHNR and CDR2 FQNEAQ (reference sequence). The CDR3 reads CASSPSGGARYEQYF. In DNA, the CDR3 is TGTGCCAGCAGCCCGTCAGGGGGAGCTCGGTACGAGCAGTACTTC.

The V call is TRBV20-1, the J call TRBJ1-4; D is unclear. V lost 1 base and J 7 bases, leaving 19 bases between the germline ends. The V gene's germline CDR1 is DFQATT and CDR2 SNEGSKA (reference sequence). The CDR3 runs to 16 residues. The CDR3 nucleotides read TGCAGTGCTAGAGGGGCTGGGAGTTCGTCAAGTGAAAAACTGTTTTTT. Translation: CSARGAGSSSSEKLFF.

The gene calls are TRBV6-2 or TRBV6-3 and TRBJ2-7, with 11 bases that match TRBD2. Germline assignment: CDR1 MNHEY and CDR2 SVGEGT. V lost 5 bases and J lost 4; bases outside the gene matches: 7. The CDR3 contains 15 residues. The CDR3 here is CASSRAGTSGYEQYF. In nucleotides, the CDR3 is TGTGCCAGCAGTCGAGCCGGGACTAGCGGTTACGAGCAGTACTTC.

This clonotype was observed at least ten times. This chain uses TRBV5-1 with TRBJ2-1; TRBD2 agrees at 9 bases. Germline V gene data show CDR1 as SGHRS and CDR2 as YFSETQ. This CDR3 is built from 17 residues. V lost 0 bases to trimming and J lost 7 bases; unmatched junction nucleotides: 11. CDR3 bases: TGCGCCAGCAGCTTGGAGTCTGCACGGACTAGCGTAAATGAGCAGTTCTTC. This encodes CASSLESARTSVNEQFF.

In its sample, this clonotype was seen a few times. V usage is TRBV29-1 and J usage is TRBJ1-1, with D possibly TRBD1 on 6 matching bases. Trimming took 4 bases from V and 3 from J, leaving 15 bases between them. The CDR3 is 14 residues long. Germline-derived CDR1 and CDR2 are SQVTM and ANQGSEA. The chain's CDR3 is CSVGTAPSDTEAFF. The CDR3 DNA is TGCAGCGTTGGGACAGCACCGAGTGACACTGAAGCTTTCTTT.

This clonotype was detected a few times. The V gene is TRBV24-1, the J gene TRBJ2-1; D uncertain. Germline lookup yields CDR1 KGHDR and CDR2 SFDVKD. The V and J ends lost 0 bases and 3 bases respectively, with 5 bases between them. This CDR3 is 14 amino acids long. The CDR3: CATSDLRNYNEQFF. As DNA, the CDR3 is TGTGCCACCAGTGATTTGCGGAACTACAATGAGCAGTTCTTC.

Only a few counts were recorded for this clonotype. The chain joins TRBV5-1 to TRBJ1-6; unclear D gene. Trimming took off 0 bases at V and 5 bases at J, with 9 bases between the two ends. Germline CDR1 is SGHRS and CDR2 is YFSETQ. CDR3 length: 15 amino acids. Here the CDR3 DNA reads TGCGCCAGCAGCTTGGAAGGAGCCAATAATTCACCCCTCCACTTT. It codes for CASSLEGANNSPLHF.

CDR3 sequence reads: CSAEQGSTNEKLFF. CDR3 nucleotides: TGCAGTGCTGAACAGGGATCAACTAATGAAAAACTGTTTTTT. The chain carries TRBV20-1 and TRBJ1-4, with D possibly TRBD1 on 6 matching bases. The CDR3 runs to 14 residues. Trimming took off 5 bases at V and 0 bases at J, with 10 bases between the two ends. Germline assignment: CDR1 DFQATT and CDR2 SNEGSKA (reference sequence).

This clonotype was seen ten or more times. This chain joins TRBV27 and TRBJ2-7; 12 positions agree with TRBD2. Trimming removed 4 bases from V and 1 base from J; junction bases left unmatched: 2. This CDR3 has 15 residues. Germline assignment: CDR1 MNHEY and CDR2 SMNVEV (reference sequence). Here the CDR3 reads CASSSLAGGSYEQYF. Here the CDR3 DNA reads TGTGCCAGCAGTTCGCTAGCGGGAGGGTCCTACGAGCAGTACTTC.

This clonotype came up a few times. The rearrangement joins TRBV20-1 to TRBJ2-7; D may be TRBD1 or TRBD2 (5 bases each). V was pared by 5 bases and J by 2 bases, with 13 bases between. CDR1 DFQATT and CDR2 SNEGSKA come from the germline V gene (reference sequence). This CDR3 is built from 13 residues. The CDR3 nucleotides read TGCAGTGCTCCGAGGGACGGTACCTACGAGCAGTACTTC. The encoded protein is CSAPRDGTYEQYF.

This clonotype turned up a few times. The genes are TRBV6-2 or TRBV6-3 and TRBJ2-3, with D perhaps TRBD1 or TRBD2 (6 bases each). With 6 bases removed from V and 1 base from J, the gap between germline ends came to 14 bases. Germline CDR1 is MNHEY and CDR2 is SVGEGT. The CDR3 covers 15 residues. CDR3: CASRELGGRTDTQYF. For the CDR3, the DNA is TGTGCCAGCAGGGAGTTGGGGGGCCGCACAGATACGCAGTATTTT.

This clonotype turned up a few times. The chain carries TRBV9 and TRBJ2-4; TRBD2 matches at 7 bases. V shed 0 bases, J shed 9 bases, and the junction held 3 bases outside the gene matches. Looked up from germline, CDR1 is SGDLS and CDR2 is YYNGEE. The CDR3 is 13 amino acids. The CDR3 region has the DNA TGTGCCAGCAGCGTAGCGGGGAGGGGCATTCAGTACTTC. The encoded protein is CASSVAGRGIQYF.

This clonotype came up a few times. V and J are TRBV20-1 and TRBJ2-2; TRBD2 agrees at 12 bases. This CDR3 spans 16 amino acids. The V gene end was trimmed by 6 bases and the J gene end by 5 bases; junction bases not matched to a gene: 10. CDR1 is DFQATT and CDR2 is SNEGSKA in the germline V gene (reference sequence). The CDR3 coding sequence is TGCAGTGCCCCCCCGACTAGCGGGAGTTCGACCGGGGAGCTGTTTTTT. Translation: CSAPPTSGSSTGELFF.

V usage is TRBV30 and J usage is TRBJ2-1; D uncertain. The CDR3 covers 14 residues. With 1 base removed from V and 0 bases from J, the gap between germline ends came to 7 bases. The germline V gene has CDR1 GTSNPN and CDR2 SVGIG (reference sequence). The CDR3 loop is CAWSGGSSYNEQFF. The CDR3 nucleotides read TGTGCCTGGAGTGGGGGTAGCTCCTACAATGAGCAGTTCTTC.

This clonotype showed up just a few times. The chain uses TRBV7-2 and TRBJ2-1, with 8 bases fitting TRBD2. From germline, CDR1 is SGHTA and CDR2 FQGNSA. CDR3 length: 15 amino acids. Trimming took 2 bases from V and 4 from J; bases not matched to a gene: 4. CDR3 nucleotide sequence: TGTGCCAGCAGCTTATCAGCGGGAGAGTACAATGAGCAGTTCTTC. This translates into CASSLSAGEYNEQFF.

This clonotype has only a few counts. The V call is TRBV5-1, the J call TRBJ2-1, with 7 bases fitting TRBD2. CDR1 and CDR2 (germline): SGHRS, YFSETQ. This CDR3 has 16 amino acids. V gave up 4 bases and J gave up 3 bases; unmatched junction bases: 10. CDR3 amino acids: CASSLQGGGGYNEQFF. CDR3 coding DNA: TGCGCCAGCAGCCTGCAGGGTGGCGGGGGCTACAATGAGCAGTTCTTC.

This clonotype has ten or more counts. One end of the junction varies from germline; a read error may be responsible. This rearrangement joins TRBV9 to TRBJ2-1; possibly TRBD1 or TRBD2 for D (5 bases each). Germline assignment: CDR1 SGDLS and CDR2 YYNGEE. The CDR3 runs 13 residues. The CDR3 here is CASSPTSGTPHRF. The CDR3 DNA follows: TGTGCCAGCAGCCCGACTTCCGGGACCCCCCATAGATTC.

Ten or more counts support this clonotype. The chain combines TRBV12-3 or TRBV12-4 with TRBJ2-1; D is unresolved. V lost 7 bases and J lost 8, with 9 bases in between. This CDR3 has 11 residues. The CDR3 DNA follows: TGTGCCAGCACTAATAGGGATGAGCAGTTCTTC. This codes for CASTNRDEQFF.

This clonotype has a count of ten or more. The chain is built from TRBV2 and TRBJ2-7, with unresolved D. The CDR3 extends over 10 amino acids. The ends were cut back, 5 bases at V and 3 bases at J, with 2 bases in the middle. Germline V lookup: CDR1 SNHLY, CDR2 FYNNEI. CDR3 residues: CASSFYEQYF. The CDR3 DNA is TGTGCCAGCAGTTTCTACGAGCAGTACTTC.

This chain joins TRBV20-1 and TRBJ2-7, with 12 positions matching TRBD2. Trimming removed 1 base from V and 5 bases from J; junction bases left unmatched: 6. This CDR3 comprises 15 residues. Germline CDR1 reads DFQATT; CDR2 reads SNEGSKA (reference sequence). The CDR3 DNA is TGCAGTGCTAGAGGGACTAGCGGGGCGCCTAACGAGCAGTACTTC. Translating it yields CSARGTSGAPNEQYF.

To note about this clonotype: Because the CDR3 is missing its conserved closing phenylalanine or tryptophan, this is likely a read error. The limits of the CDR3 on the DNA are not certain, so only TCRdb's listed CDR3 is given. This rearrangement joins TRBV4-3 to TRBJ2-1; the tabulated D call, TRBD1, remains unverified against the DNA. Germline CDR1 is LGHNA and CDR2 is YSLEER. The CDR3 region is 9 residues in length, termini included. The CDR3: CASSPEGGY.

The CDR3 DNA follows: TGTGCCATCAGTGAAGACAGGGAGGTGAACACTGAAGCTTTCTTT. Its translation: CAISEDREVNTEAFF. The chain links TRBV10-3 to TRBJ1-1; 7 bases are a match to TRBD1. V shed 3 bases, J shed 0 bases, and the junction held 4 bases outside the gene matches. Germline CDR1 ENHRY, CDR2 SYGVKD. The CDR3 has 15 amino acids.

The rearrangement links TRBV20-1 to TRBJ2-3; the match to TRBD2 covers 7 bases. Germline V CDR1 and CDR2: DFQATT, SNEGSKA (reference sequence). V gave up 3 bases and J gave up 2 bases; unmatched junction bases: 11. The CDR3 runs to 16 residues. The CDR3 sequence: CSASLPGRTFTDTQYF. CDR3 DNA sequence: TGCAGTGCTAGTCTCCCCGGGAGGACTTTCACAGATACGCAGTATTTT.

This clonotype was recorded a few times. The V and J genes are TRBV5-1 and TRBJ1-5, with D unclear. Germline V CDR1 and CDR2: SGHRS, YFSETQ. Trimming took off 0 bases at V and 1 base at J, with 14 bases between the two ends. This CDR3 region has 17 residues. The CDR3 loop reads CASSLAALTGSNQPQHF. The CDR3 coding sequence is TGCGCCAGCAGCTTGGCAGCCTTAACCGGGAGCAATCAGCCCCAGCATTTT.

This clonotype was recorded at least ten times. The V call is TRBV27, the J call TRBJ2-7; D is possibly TRBD2 (5 bases). CDR1 MNHEY and CDR2 SMNVEV come from the germline V gene (reference sequence). Trimming left V 4 bases short and J 4 bases short, with 17 bases between. The CDR3 spans 15 residues. The CDR3 DNA follows: TGTGCCAGCAGTTCCTCCCCGGGGATGGGGTACGAGCAGTACTTC. This codes for CASSSSPGMGYEQYF.